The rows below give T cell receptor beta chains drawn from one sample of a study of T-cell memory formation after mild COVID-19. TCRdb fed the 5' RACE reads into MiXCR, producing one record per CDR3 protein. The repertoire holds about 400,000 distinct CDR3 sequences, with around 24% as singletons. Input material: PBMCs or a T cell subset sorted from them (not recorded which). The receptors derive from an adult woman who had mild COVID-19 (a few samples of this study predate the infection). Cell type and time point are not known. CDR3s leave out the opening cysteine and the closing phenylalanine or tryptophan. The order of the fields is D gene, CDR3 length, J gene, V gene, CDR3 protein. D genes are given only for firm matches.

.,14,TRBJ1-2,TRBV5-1,ASSGTSTLGLYGYT
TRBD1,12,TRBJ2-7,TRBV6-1,ASSLPDRGSEQY
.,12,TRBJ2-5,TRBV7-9,ASIPSGGKETQY
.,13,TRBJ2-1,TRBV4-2,ASSQVTSVYNEQF
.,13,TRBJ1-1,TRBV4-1,ASSQWSPRDTEAF
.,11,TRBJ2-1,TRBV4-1,ASSAEAYNEQF
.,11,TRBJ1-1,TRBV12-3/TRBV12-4,ASLRQPNTEAF
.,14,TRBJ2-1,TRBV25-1,ASSGGAGTALAFWF
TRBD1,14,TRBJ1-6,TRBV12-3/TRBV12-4,ASSLGGTGTGSPLH
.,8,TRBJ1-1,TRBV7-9,ASVNTEAF
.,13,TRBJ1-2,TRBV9,ASSPPDRTNYGYT
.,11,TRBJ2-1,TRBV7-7,ASSKLGPGEQF
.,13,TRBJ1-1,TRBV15,ATSRDNGPNTEAF
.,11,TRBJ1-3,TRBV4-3,ASSQDQGNTIY
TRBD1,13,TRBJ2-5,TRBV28,ASSPGQGAGETQY
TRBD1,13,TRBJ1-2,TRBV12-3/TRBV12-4,ASSSGQGAVYGYT
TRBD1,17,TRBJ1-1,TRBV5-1,ASSSRGAATGGMNTEAF
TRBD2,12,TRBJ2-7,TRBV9,ASSVSGSSDEQY
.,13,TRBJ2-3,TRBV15,ATSRDGVPGDTQY
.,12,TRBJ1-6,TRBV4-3,ASSQGRTNSPLH
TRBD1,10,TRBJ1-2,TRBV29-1,SARQGSYGYT
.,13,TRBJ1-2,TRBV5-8,ASSLEQSPNYGYT
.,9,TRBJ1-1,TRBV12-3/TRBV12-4,ASSFQAEAF
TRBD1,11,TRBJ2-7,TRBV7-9,ASRNRGLSEQY
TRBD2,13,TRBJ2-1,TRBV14,ASRPPSGKYNEQF
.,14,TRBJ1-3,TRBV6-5,ASSYSKGGSGNTIY
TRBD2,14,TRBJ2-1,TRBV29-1,SVVGLAALSYNEQF
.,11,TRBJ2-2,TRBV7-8,ASSLERGGELF
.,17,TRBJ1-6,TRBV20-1,SARVRRYPNSRGASPLH
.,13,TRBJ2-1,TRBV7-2,ASSLQTVSYNEQF
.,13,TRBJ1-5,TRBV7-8,ASSRAGVGSQPQH
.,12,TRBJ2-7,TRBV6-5,ASSYIPNSYEQY
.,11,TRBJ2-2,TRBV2,ASMQQWTGELF
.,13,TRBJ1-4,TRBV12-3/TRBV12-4,ASSLRLTGGEKLF
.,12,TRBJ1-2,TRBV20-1,SARDSGTRYGYT
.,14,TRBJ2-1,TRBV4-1,ASSPGPPVSYNEQF
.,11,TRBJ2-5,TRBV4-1,ASSPIGRFSQY
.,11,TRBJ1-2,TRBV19,ASSTRERDGYT
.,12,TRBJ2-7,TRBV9,ASSVGGRGSEQY
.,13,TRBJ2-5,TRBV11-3,ASSTRGYGEETQY
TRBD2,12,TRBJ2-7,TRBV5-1,ASRPSSGAYEQY
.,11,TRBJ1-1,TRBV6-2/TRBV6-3,ASSSSGTREAF
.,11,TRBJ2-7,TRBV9,ASSEWVGNEQY
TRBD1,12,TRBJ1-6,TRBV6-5,ASSGDSRISPLH
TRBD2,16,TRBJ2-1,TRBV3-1,ASSHRTSGFSSYNEQF
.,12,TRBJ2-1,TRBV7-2,ASSLVRTSNEQF
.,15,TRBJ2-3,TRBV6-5,ASSSSEGSFLTDTQY
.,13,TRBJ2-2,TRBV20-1,SARSSGKGTGELF
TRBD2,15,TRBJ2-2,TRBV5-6,ASSFRGGSLNTGELF
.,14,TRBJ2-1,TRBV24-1,ATSDLDSPLSNEQF
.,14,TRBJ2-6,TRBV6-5,ASSYSTGSGANVLT
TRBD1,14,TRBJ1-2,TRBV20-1,SALSGLGQSNYGYT
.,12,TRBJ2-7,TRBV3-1,ASSRKQGIGEQY
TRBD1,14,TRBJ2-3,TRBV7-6,ASSLAGVGGADTQY
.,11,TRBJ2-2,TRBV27,ASRAVGAGELF